Listed below are T cell receptor beta chains from one sample, sequenced in a study of spatial heterogeneity in lung cancer. TCRdb re-called the 5' RACE reads through MiXCR, storing one row per CDR3 protein. The profile shows approximately 82,000 distinct CDR3 sequences, 10% to 15% of them singletons. This specimen was PBMCs, taken at surgery. All receptors come from a male donor with early-stage non-small cell lung cancer. CDR3s include the opening cysteine and the closing phenylalanine or tryptophan. A D gene is named only where the DNA matches it firmly. Part of the rows lack a size; the others show once, few, many or a class for expanded clones.

V	length	size	D	J	DNA	CDR3
TRBV6-1	12	.	.	TRBJ1-1	TGTTCCAGCAGTGGCAGGGTTGGTGAAGCTTTCTTT	CSSSGRVGEAFF
TRBV7-9	16	.	.	TRBJ2-1	TGTGCCAGCAGCCCTTTGGACTGGAAAAGAGACAATGAGCAGTTCTTC	CASSPLDWKRDNEQFF
TRBV24-1	17	many	TRBD2	TRBJ2-1	TGTGCCACCAGTGACTCCAGCCTAGCGGGAGTACACAATGAGCAGTTCTTC	CATSDSSLAGVHNEQFF
TRBV7-3	17	few	TRBD2	TRBJ2-1	TGTGCCAGCAGCTCGTTGACTAGCGGCCCCTTCTACAATGAGCAGTTCTTC	CASSSLTSGPFYNEQFF
TRBV12-5	16	few	.	TRBJ2-7	TGTGCTAGTGGTGCACTCCTGACCCGGGCCCTTGCCGAGCAGTACTTC	CASGALLTRALAEQYF
TRBV21-1	14	few	.	TRBJ2-3	TGTGCCACCTCGAGGGACAGGGAGTCAGATACGCAGTATTTT	CATSRDRESDTQYF
TRBV19	12	few	.	TRBJ1-2	TGTGCCAGTTCTCCGGGACGCTATGGCTACACCTTC	CASSPGRYGYTF
TRBV5-1	17	many	.	TRBJ1-1	TGCGCCAGCAGCTTGGTACGTCGAGGGAGGGAGAACACTGAAGCTTTCTTT	CASSLVRRGRENTEAFF
TRBV30	14	.	TRBD2	TRBJ2-3	TGTGCCTGGCCCCCGGGACTAGCCACAGATACGCAGTATTTT	CAWPPGLATDTQYF
TRBV29-1	11	.	.	TRBJ2-1	TGCAGCGTCCCCGGATTCAATGAGCAGTTCTTC	CSVPGFNEQFF
TRBV20-1	14	few	TRBD2	TRBJ2-2	TGCAGTGCTATGGGGGGGTGGGATACCGGGGAGCTGTTTTTT	CSAMGGWDTGELFF
TRBV10-3	14	few	TRBD2	TRBJ2-7	TGTGCCACCGCCCCCGGGACTACCTCCTACGAGCAGTACTTC	CATAPGTTSYEQYF
TRBV7-9	15	.	.	TRBJ2-3	TGTGCCAGCACCCCTATGGGTGCACGAGGAGATACGCAGTATTTT	CASTPMGARGDTQYF
TRBV28	16	.	TRBD1	TRBJ2-7	TGTGCCAGCAGTTTGTTTGGACAGGGGAGAGCCTACGAGCAGTACTTC	CASSLFGQGRAYEQYF
TRBV24-1	19	few	.	TRBJ2-1	TGTGCCACCAGTGATTTTAGTTTTGTCGACGGGGGCTCCTACAATGAGCAGTTCTTC	CATSDFSFVDGGSYNEQFF
TRBV25-1	13	few	.	TRBJ2-1	TGTGCCAGCAGCCTTCGGACAGATGGAGAGCAGTTCTTC	CASSLRTDGEQFF
TRBV19	15	many	TRBD2	TRBJ2-7	TGTGCCAGTAGTCCCGCGGGGACTAGCGGCTACGAGCAGTACTTC	CASSPAGTSGYEQYF
TRBV2	13	many	.	TRBJ1-1	TGTGCCAGCAGGGAACACCCCGGGACTGAAGCTTTCTTT	CASREHPGTEAFF